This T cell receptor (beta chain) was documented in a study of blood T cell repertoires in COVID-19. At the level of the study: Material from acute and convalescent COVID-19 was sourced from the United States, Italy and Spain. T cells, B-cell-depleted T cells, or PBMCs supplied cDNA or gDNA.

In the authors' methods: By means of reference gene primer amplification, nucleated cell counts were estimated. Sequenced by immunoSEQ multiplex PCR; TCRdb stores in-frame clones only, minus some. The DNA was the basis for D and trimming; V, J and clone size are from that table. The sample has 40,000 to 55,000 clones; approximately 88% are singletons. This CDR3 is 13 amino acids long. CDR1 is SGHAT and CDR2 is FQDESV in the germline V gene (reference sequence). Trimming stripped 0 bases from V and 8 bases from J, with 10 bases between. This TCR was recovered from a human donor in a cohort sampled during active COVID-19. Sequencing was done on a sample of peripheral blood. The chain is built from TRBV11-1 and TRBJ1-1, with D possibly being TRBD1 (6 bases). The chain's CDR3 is CASSLARTGEAFF. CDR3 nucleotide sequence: TGTGCCAGCAGCTTAGCTAGAACAGGGGAAGCTTTCTTT.